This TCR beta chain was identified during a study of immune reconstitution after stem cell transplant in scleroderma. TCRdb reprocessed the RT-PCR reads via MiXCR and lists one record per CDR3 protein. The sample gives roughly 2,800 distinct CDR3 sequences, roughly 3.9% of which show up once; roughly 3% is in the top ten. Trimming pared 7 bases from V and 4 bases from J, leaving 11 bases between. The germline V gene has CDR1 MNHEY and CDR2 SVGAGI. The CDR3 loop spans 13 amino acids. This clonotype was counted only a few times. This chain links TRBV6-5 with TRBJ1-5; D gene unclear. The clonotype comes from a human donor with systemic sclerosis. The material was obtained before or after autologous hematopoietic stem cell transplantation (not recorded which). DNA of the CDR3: TGTGCCAGCACGGACCCCGGGAATCAGCCCCAGCATTTT. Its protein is CASTDPGNQPQHF.